The 11 T cell receptor beta chains given below trace back to one sample, sequenced in a study of OX40 agonist ivuxolimab in advanced cancers. The repertoire was sequenced with immunoSEQ multiplex PCR; TCRdb's copy has only in-frame clones and lacks some. The sample has 30,000 to 35,000 clones, more than 90% seen once. Here the sequenced sample was CD4+ or CD8+ T cells sorted from blood, taken in a trial of the OX40 agonist ivuxolimab. These receptors were collected from an adult with an advanced solid tumor such as melanoma, head and neck, liver or kidney cancer.

The rearrangement uses TRBV19 and TRBJ2-7; maybe TRBD2 (6 bases). The V gene lost 3 bases and the J gene lost 2 bases, with 14 bases spanning the gap. The CDR3 is 15 amino acids. CDR1 LNHDA and CDR2 SQIVND come from the germline V gene (reference sequence). As DNA, the CDR3 is TGTGCCAGTAGTATGGCCGGGGGTCCCCCCTACGAGCAGTACTTC. Translating it yields CASSMAGGPPYEQYF.

CDR3 DNA sequence: TGTGCCAGCAGCGCGGCCGGGACAGGGACAGATACGCAGTATTTT. Its protein is CASSAAGTGTDTQYF. The rearrangement uses TRBV7-6 and TRBJ2-3; 9 positions match TRBD1. This CDR3 region has 15 residues. Germline loops: CDR1 SGHVS, CDR2 FNYEAQ. After removal of 5 bases from V and 3 bases from J, the junction contained 6 bases not matched to a gene. The whole variable domain, remainder taken from reference TRBV7-6 and TRBJ2-3, is GAGVSQSPRYKVTKRGQDVALRCDPISGHVSLYWYRQALGQGPEFLTYFNYEAQQDKSGLPNDRFSAERPEGSISTLTIQRTEQRDSAMYRCASSAAGTGTDTQYFGPGTRLTVL.

The V call is TRBV7-2, the J call TRBJ2-1; D perhaps matches TRBD2 (5 bases). Trimming left V 3 bases short and J 3 bases short, with 15 bases between. The CDR3 sequence is 16 residues long. Germline values: CDR1 SGHTA, CDR2 FQGNSA. The CDR3 DNA is TGTGCCAGCAGCTTTCCGAGCGGAACACTCTACAATGAGCAGTTCTTC. This sequence encodes CASSFPSGTLYNEQFF.

The rearrangement joins TRBV20-1 to TRBJ1-1; possible D gene TRBD1, 5 bases. The germline V and J ends were trimmed by 5 bases and 3 bases, with 7 bases remaining between them. The CDR3 contains 11 residues. Germline CDR1 and CDR2: DFQATT and SNEGSKA (reference sequence). The CDR3 protein is CSAQGDTEAFF. CDR3 nucleotide sequence: TGCAGTGCTCAGGGTGACACTGAAGCTTTCTTT.

This clone was detected once. This chain connects TRBV18 to TRBJ1-1, with 9 bases fitting TRBD1. With V trimmed by 5 bases and J by 1 base, 2 bases remained unmatched. The CDR3 loop spans 14 amino acids. CDR1 and CDR2 from the germline V gene are KGHSH and LQKENI. CDR3 sequence reads: CASSDRGTNTEAFF. The CDR3 nucleotides are TGTGCCAGCTCAGACAGGGGGACGAACACTGAAGCTTTCTTT. The full variable domain, its missing parts supplied by reference TRBV18 and TRBJ1-1, is NAGVMQNPRHLVRRRGQEARLRCSPMKGHSHVYWYRQLPEEGLKFMVYLQKENIIDESGMPKERFSAEFPKEGPSILRIQQVVRGDSAAYFCASSDRGTNTEAFFGQGTRLTVV.

This chain connects TRBV9 to TRBJ2-2; 7 bases line up with TRBD1. Germline V lookup: CDR1 SGDLS, CDR2 YYNGEE. The V gene end was trimmed by 3 bases and the J gene end by 6 bases; junction bases not matched to a gene: 8. CDR3 size: 15 residues. The chain's CDR3 is CASSGPGQNPGELFF. The CDR3 coding sequence is TGTGCCAGCAGCGGTCCGGGACAGAATCCCGGGGAGCTGTTTTTT.

The chain uses TRBV7-6 and TRBJ2-3, with D perhaps matching TRBD1 or TRBD2 (6 bases each). V was shortened by 5 bases and J by 6 bases, with 18 bases between the two germline ends. The germline V gene encodes CDR1 SGHVS and CDR2 FNYEAQ. The CDR3 loop spans 15 amino acids. The CDR3 coding sequence is TGTGCCAGCAGCCCCAAACCGTGGGGGGCTGATACGCAGTATTTT. It codes for CASSPKPWGADTQYF. The complete variable domain, with remaining parts taken from reference TRBV7-6 and TRBJ2-3, reads GAGVSQSPRYKVTKRGQDVALRCDPISGHVSLYWYRQALGQGPEFLTYFNYEAQQDKSGLPNDRFSAERPEGSISTLTIQRTEQRDSAMYRCASSPKPWGADTQYFGPGTRLTVL.

The chain combines TRBV19 with TRBJ1-2; a weak D match, TRBD1 (6 bases). From germline, CDR1 is LNHDA and CDR2 SQIVND (reference sequence). The CDR3 covers 14 residues. With 5 bases removed from V and 4 bases from J, the gap between germline ends came to 14 bases. The CDR3 nucleotides are TGTGCCAGTAGTCCGGCAGGGGTTGGCTATGGCTACACCTTC. This gives the protein CASSPAGVGYGYTF.

This sequence joins TRBV6-5 and TRBJ2-2; D not certain. Germline V lookup: CDR1 MNHEY, CDR2 SVGAGI. This CDR3 region has 13 residues. V gave up 0 bases and J gave up 6 bases, with 5 bases separating them. The CDR3 protein is CASSYSEAGELFF. The CDR3 DNA reads as TGTGCCAGCAGTTACTCAGAGGCCGGGGAGCTGTTTTTT.

The chain is built from TRBV7-3 and TRBJ1-1; D unresolved. This CDR3 is 11 amino acids long. Germline-derived CDR1 and CDR2 are SGHTA and FQGTGA. The V and J ends lost 9 bases and 0 bases respectively, with 5 bases between them. CDR3 in amino acids: CASRMNTEAFF. DNA for the CDR3: TGTGCCAGTAGGATGAACACTGAAGCTTTCTTT.

V and J are TRBV2 and TRBJ2-7; 13 bases align to TRBD2. CDR1 is SNHLY and CDR2 is FYNNEI in the germline V gene. Losses at the gene ends were 6 bases for V and 3 bases for J; bases not matched to a gene: 5. CDR3 length equals 15 residues. The CDR3 is CASRTTSGRIYEQYF. In nucleotides, the CDR3 is TGTGCCAGCAGGACGACTAGCGGGAGGATCTACGAGCAGTACTTC.